Presented here are 11 T cell receptor beta chains from one specimen sequenced in a study of T cell repertoires in cytomegalovirus infection. One entry per CDR3 protein results from TCRdb running MiXCR on the reads. The sample lists approximately 340,000 distinct CDR3 sequences, under 35% occurring once. These receptors' targets are unknown. The sample was cultured PBMCs, taken from culture after CMV antigen stimulation. Receptors originate from a human donor in good health (CMV status not recorded). Some clones in this sample may be carry-over from other donors' samples.

This chain links TRBV7-6 with TRBJ2-3; TRBD2 matches at 9 bases. This CDR3 has 15 residues. J gave up 5 bases and V 5 bases, and 8 bases lay outside the gene matches. CDR1 is SGHVS, CDR2 FNYEAQ, per germline. CDR3 amino acids: CASSVLAGFGDTQYF. The DNA for the CDR3 is TGTGCCAGCAGCGTGCTAGCGGGGTTTGGAGATACGCAGTATTTT.

This clonotype appeared a few times. The chain recombines TRBV6-5 with TRBJ1-2, with D tentatively TRBD1 (5 bases). The germline gives CDR1 MNHEY, CDR2 SVGAGI. This CDR3 spans 14 amino acids. V dropped 10 bases and J dropped 5 bases, with 20 bases sitting between them. The DNA for the CDR3 is TGTGCCACCCAACGAGAAGGGACGGAGTATGGCTACACCTTC. It translates to CATQREGTEYGYTF.

The chain employs TRBV5-6 and TRBJ2-7; D perhaps matches TRBD2 (6 bases). The germline gives CDR1 SGHDT, CDR2 YYEEEE. V was shortened by 4 bases and J by 5 bases, with 16 bases between the two germline ends. The CDR3 length is 14 residues. The CDR3 sequence: CASSRRREWDEQYF. CDR3 nucleotide sequence: TGTGCCAGCAGCCGGAGACGGGAGTGGGACGAGCAGTACTTC.

This clonotype was seen ten or more times. The chain uses TRBV6-1 and TRBJ1-2, with TRBD1 identical over 8 bases. V was clipped by 6 bases and J by 4 bases; unmatched bases: 7. The CDR3 sequence is 14 residues long. Germline V gene lookup returns CDR1 MNHNS and CDR2 SASEGT. CDR3 sequence: CASRSSGGSYGYTF. CDR3 sequence (DNA): TGTGCCAGCAGGAGTTCAGGGGGCAGCTATGGCTACACCTTC.

This clonotype has just a few counts. This chain links TRBV19 with TRBJ2-7; 10 bases align to TRBD1. The CDR3 covers 15 residues. Germline V gene lookup returns CDR1 LNHDA and CDR2 SQIVND (reference sequence). Germline trimming cut 3 bases from V and 3 bases from J; bases unmatched to any gene: 5. CDR3 sequence reads: CASSIGGQGFYEQYF. The CDR3 DNA reads TGTGCCAGTAGTATCGGGGGACAGGGGTTCTACGAGCAGTACTTC.

The V and J genes are TRBV5-4 and TRBJ2-1; possibly TRBD2 for D (5 bases). Germline assignment: CDR1 SGHNT and CDR2 YYREEE (reference sequence). V was cut by 6 bases and J by 0 bases, with 13 bases left in between. CDR3 length: 15 amino acids. The CDR3 region has the DNA TGTGCCAGCACCTTAGCGCCTTACTCCTACAATGAGCAGTTCTTC. Encoded protein: CASTLAPYSYNEQFF. Drawing the rest from reference TRBV5-4 and TRBJ2-1, the complete variable domain is ETGVTQSPTHLIKTRGQQVTLRCSSQSGHNTVSWYQQALGQGPQFIFQYYREEENGRGNFPPRFSGLQFPNYSSELNVNALELDDSALYLCASTLAPYSYNEQFFGPGTRLTVL.

The CDR3 is CASRGTSSQETQYF. The CDR3 nucleotides are TGTGCCAGCCGAGGGACTAGCAGCCAAGAGACCCAGTACTTC. The rearrangement joins TRBV6-6 to TRBJ2-5, with 9 bases matching TRBD2. Germline CDR1 MNHNY, CDR2 SVGAGI (reference sequence). The CDR3 contains 14 residues. The ends lost 8 bases at V and 1 base at J; junction bases unmatched: 5.

The chain couples TRBV19 to TRBJ1-1; 10 bases line up with TRBD1. There are 13 residues in the CDR3. Germline V gene sequence: CDR1 LNHDA, CDR2 SQIVND (reference sequence). V lost 10 bases, J lost 5 bases, and 7 bases stayed unmatched. CDR3 loop: CAISTGGRTEAFF. CDR3 sequence (DNA): TGTGCCATCTCGACAGGGGGCCGGACTGAAGCTTTCTTT.

This clonotype was counted a few times. V gene TRBV19 combines with J gene TRBJ2-2; 8 nucleotides align to TRBD1. CDR3 length equals 16 residues. V was pared by 3 bases and J by 6 bases, with 9 bases of the junction left unmatched. Germline CDR1 LNHDA, CDR2 SQIVND (reference sequence). This CDR3 is CASSMRVRGRSGELFF. CDR3 nucleotides: TGTGCCAGTAGTATGAGGGTCAGGGGGCGTTCCGGGGAGCTGTTTTTT.

This clonotype turned up a few times. The V gene is TRBV5-1, the J gene TRBJ2-2; D possibly matches TRBD1 or TRBD2 (5 bases each). CDR3 length equals 15 residues. Germline V gene lookup returns CDR1 SGHRS and CDR2 YFSETQ. V lost 5 bases, J lost 0 bases, and 11 bases lay in between. CDR3 bases: TGCGCCAGCAGGGCCGGGACGTCGAACACCGGGGAGCTGTTTTTT. This codes for CASRAGTSNTGELFF.

This rearrangement joins TRBV20-1 to TRBJ2-1, with TRBD1 as a possible D gene (6 bases). Trimming shortened V by 1 base and J by 7 bases, and 14 bases separated the two germline ends. The CDR3 runs 14 residues. Per germline, CDR1 DFQATT and CDR2 SNEGSKA (reference sequence). The CDR3 DNA reads TGCAGTGCTAGAGGGGGGACACCGAGGAATGAGCAGTTCTTC. The encoded protein is CSARGGTPRNEQFF.